The sequence of this T cell receptor (beta chain) was determined in a study of identifying expanded T cells in peripheral blood. TCRdb's copy holds only in-frame clones and misses some; the assay was immunoSEQ multiplex PCR. In the table there are 70,000 to 100,000 clones, 88% of which are singletons. About this clone: Its antigen is undetermined.

Germline V CDR1 and CDR2: KGHSH, LQKENI. V lost 6 bases, J lost 4 bases, and 7 bases lay in between. The length of the CDR3 is 11 residues. Study results and limitations: Differentially abundant clones: about 1.2 between replicates, 16.4 at two to three weeks, approximately 19 at four.

Sequencing was done on a sample of blood. V gene TRBV18 combines with J gene TRBJ2-7; D uncertain. The clonotype comes from a person between 18 and 75 years old in good health. The CDR3 nucleotides read TGTGCCAGCTCCCCCAAGTACGAGCAGTACTTC. Its translation: CASSPKYEQYF.